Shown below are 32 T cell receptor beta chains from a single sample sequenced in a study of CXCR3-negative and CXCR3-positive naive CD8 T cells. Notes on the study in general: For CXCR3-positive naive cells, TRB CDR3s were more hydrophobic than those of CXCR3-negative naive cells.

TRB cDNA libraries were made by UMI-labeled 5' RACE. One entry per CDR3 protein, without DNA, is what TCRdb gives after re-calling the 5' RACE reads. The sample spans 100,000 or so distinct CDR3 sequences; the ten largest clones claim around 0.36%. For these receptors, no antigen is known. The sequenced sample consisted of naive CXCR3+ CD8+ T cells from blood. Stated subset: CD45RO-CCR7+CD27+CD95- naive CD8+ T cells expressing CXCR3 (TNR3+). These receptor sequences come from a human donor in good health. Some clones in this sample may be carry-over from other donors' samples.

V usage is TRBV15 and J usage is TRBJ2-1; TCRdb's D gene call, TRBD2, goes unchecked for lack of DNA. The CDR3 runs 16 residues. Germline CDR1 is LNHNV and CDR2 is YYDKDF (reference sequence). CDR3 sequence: CATSRQSGGPYNEQFF.

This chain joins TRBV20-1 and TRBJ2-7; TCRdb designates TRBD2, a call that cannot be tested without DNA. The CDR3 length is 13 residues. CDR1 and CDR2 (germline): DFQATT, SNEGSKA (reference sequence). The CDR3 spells CSASPSGSYEQYF.

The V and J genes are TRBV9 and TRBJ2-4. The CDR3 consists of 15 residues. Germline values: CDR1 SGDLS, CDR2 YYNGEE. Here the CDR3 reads CASSVASGYGDIQYF.

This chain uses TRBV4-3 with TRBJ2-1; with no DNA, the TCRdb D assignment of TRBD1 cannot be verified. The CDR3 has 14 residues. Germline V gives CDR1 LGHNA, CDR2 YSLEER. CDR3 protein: CASSQDFEGNEQFF.

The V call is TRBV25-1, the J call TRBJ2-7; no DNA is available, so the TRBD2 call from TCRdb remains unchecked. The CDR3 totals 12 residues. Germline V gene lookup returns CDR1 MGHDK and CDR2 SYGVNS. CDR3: CASSDPSGRQYF.

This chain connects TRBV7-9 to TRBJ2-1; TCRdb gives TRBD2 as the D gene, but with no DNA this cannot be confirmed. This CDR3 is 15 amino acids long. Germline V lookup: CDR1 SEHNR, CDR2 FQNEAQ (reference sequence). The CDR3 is CASSLGLVSNNEQFF.

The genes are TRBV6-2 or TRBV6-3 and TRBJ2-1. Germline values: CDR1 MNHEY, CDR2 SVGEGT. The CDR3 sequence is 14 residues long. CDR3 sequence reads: CASSYEEMDNEQFF.

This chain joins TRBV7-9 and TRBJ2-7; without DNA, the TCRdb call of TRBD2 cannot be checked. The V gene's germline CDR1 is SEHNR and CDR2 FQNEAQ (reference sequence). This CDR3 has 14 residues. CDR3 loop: CASSLGAQSGEQYF.

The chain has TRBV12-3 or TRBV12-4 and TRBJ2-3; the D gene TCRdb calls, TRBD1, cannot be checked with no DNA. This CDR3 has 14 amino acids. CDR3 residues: CASSPGTGMDTQYF.

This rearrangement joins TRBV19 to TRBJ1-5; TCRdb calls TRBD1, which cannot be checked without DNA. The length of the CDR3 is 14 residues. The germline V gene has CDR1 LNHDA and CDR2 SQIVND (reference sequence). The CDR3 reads CASSIWSPDQPQHF.

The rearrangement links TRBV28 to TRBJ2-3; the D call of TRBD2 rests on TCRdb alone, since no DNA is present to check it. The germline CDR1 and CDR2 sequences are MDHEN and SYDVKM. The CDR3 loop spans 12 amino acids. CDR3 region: CASSLEGRAQYF.

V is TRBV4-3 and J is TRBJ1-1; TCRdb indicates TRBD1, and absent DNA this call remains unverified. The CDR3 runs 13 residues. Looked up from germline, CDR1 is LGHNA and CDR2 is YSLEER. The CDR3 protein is CASSVVKGEEAFF.

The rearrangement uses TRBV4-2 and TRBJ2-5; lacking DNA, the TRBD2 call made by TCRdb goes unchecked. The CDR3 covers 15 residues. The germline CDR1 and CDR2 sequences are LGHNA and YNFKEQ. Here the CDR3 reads CASSQPSSGQETQYF.

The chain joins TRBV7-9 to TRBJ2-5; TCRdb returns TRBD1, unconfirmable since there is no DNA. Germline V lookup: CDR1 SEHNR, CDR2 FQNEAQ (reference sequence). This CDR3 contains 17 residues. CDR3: CASSLVPDRGHQETQYF. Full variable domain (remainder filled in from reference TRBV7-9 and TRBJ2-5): DTGVSQNPRHKITKRGQNVTFRCDPISEHNRLYWYRQTLGQGPEFLTYFQNEAQLEKSRLLSDRFSAERPKGSFSTLEIQRTEQGDSAMYLCASSLVPDRGHQETQYFGPGTRLLVL.

This chain's CDR3 is CASSIQGLSYNEQFF. The chain has TRBV12-3 or TRBV12-4 and TRBJ2-1; TCRdb proposes TRBD1, but this gene call is untestable without DNA. CDR3 length equals 15 residues.

The CDR3 loop reads CASSPLGVGNQPQHF. This rearrangement joins TRBV28 to TRBJ1-5. This CDR3 comprises 15 residues. The germline gives CDR1 MDHEN, CDR2 SYDVKM. Drawing the rest from reference TRBV28 and TRBJ1-5, the complete variable domain is DVKVTQSSRYLVKRTGEKVFLECVQDMDHENMFWYRQDPGLGLRLIYFSYDVKMKEKGDIPEGYSVSREKKERFSLILESASTNQTSMYLCASSPLGVGNQPQHFGDGTRLSIL.

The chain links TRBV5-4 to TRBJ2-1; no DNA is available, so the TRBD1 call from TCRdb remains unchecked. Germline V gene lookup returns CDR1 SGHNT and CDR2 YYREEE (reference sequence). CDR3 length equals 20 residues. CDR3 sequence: CASSLVPFLVQGQGHNEQFF. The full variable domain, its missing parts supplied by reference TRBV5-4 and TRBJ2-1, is ETGVTQSPTHLIKTRGQQVTLRCSSQSGHNTVSWYQQALGQGPQFIFQYYREEENGRGNFPPRFSGLQFPNYSSELNVNALELDDSALYLCASSLVPFLVQGQGHNEQFFGPGTRLTVL.

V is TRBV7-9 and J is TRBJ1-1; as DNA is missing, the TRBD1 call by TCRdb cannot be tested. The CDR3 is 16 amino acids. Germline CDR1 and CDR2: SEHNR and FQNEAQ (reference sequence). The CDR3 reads CASSLKDRGLNTEAFF.

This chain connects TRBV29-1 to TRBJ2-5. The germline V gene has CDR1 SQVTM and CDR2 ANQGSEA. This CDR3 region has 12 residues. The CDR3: CSVVEVGETQYF. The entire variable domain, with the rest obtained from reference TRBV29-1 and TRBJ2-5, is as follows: SAVISQKPSRDICQRGTSLTIQCQVDSQVTMMFWYRQQPGQSLTLIATANQGSEATYESGFVIDKFPISRPNLTFSTLTVSNMSPEDSSIYLCSVVEVGETQYFGPGTRLLVL.

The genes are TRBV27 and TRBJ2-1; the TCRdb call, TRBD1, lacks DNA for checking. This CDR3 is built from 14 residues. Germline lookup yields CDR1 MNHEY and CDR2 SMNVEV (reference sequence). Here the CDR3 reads CASSWDSPGNEQFF.

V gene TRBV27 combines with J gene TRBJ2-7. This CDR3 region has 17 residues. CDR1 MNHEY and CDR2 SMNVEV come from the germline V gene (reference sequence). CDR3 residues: CASSLLGIGREIYEQYF.

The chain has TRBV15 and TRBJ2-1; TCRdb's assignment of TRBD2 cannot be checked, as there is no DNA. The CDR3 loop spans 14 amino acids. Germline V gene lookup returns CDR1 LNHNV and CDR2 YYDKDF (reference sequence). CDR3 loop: CATEERPSYNEQFF.

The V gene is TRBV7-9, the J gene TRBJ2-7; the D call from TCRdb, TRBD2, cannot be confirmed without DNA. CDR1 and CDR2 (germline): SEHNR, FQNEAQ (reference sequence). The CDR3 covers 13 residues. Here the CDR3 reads CASSGLVPYEQYF.

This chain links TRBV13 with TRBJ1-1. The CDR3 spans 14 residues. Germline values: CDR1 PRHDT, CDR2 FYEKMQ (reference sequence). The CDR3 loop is CASSLKSMNTEAFF.

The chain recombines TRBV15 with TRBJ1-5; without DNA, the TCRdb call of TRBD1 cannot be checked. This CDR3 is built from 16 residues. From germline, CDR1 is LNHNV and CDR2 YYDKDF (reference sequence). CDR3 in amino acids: CATSRGVQGNNQPQHF. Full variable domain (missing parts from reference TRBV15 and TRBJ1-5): DAMVIQNPRYQVTQFGKPVTLSCSQTLNHNVMYWYQQKSSQAPKLLFHYYDKDFNNEADTPDNFQSRRPNTSFCFLDIRSPGLGDTAMYLCATSRGVQGNNQPQHFGDGTRLSIL.

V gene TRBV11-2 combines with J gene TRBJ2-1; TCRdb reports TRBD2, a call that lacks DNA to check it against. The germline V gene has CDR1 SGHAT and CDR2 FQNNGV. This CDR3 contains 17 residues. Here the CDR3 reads CASSLVATSGRNNEQFF.

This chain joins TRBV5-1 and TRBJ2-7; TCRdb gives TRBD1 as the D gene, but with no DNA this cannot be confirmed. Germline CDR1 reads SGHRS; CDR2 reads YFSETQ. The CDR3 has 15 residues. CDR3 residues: CASSLDRGDSYEQYF.

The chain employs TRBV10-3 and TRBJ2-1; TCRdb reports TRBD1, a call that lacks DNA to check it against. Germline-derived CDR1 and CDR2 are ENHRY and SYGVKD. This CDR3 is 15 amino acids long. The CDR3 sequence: CAISEQGGGANEQFF.

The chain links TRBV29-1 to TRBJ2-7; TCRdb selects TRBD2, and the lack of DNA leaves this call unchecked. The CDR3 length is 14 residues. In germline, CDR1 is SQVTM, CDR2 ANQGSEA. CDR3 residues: CSVVGLVAGGEQYF.

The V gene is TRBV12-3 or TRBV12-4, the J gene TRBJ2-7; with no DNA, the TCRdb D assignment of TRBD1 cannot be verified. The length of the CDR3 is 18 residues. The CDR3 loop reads CASSFDRGQGLAYYEQYF.

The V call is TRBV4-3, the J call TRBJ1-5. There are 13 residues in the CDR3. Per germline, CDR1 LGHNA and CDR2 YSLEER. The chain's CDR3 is CASSQDRYQPQHF.

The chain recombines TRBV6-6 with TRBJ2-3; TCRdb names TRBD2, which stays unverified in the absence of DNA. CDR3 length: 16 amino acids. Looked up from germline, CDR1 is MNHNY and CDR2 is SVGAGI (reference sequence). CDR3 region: CASSYSSGAPSDTQYF.